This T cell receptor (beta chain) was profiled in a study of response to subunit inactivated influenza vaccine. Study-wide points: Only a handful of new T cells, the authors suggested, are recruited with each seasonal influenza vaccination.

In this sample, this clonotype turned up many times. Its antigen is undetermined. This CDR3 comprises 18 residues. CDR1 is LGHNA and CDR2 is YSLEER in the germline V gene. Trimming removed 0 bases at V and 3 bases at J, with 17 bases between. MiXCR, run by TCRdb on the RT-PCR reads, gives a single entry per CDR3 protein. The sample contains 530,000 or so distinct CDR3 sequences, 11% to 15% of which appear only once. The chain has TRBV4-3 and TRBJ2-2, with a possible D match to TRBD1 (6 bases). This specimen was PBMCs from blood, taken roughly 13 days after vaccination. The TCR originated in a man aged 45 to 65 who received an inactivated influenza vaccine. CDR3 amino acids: CASSQESRQVSYTGELFF. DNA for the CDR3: TGCGCCAGCAGCCAAGAGTCGAGACAGGTTTCCTACACCGGGGAGCTGTTTTTT.